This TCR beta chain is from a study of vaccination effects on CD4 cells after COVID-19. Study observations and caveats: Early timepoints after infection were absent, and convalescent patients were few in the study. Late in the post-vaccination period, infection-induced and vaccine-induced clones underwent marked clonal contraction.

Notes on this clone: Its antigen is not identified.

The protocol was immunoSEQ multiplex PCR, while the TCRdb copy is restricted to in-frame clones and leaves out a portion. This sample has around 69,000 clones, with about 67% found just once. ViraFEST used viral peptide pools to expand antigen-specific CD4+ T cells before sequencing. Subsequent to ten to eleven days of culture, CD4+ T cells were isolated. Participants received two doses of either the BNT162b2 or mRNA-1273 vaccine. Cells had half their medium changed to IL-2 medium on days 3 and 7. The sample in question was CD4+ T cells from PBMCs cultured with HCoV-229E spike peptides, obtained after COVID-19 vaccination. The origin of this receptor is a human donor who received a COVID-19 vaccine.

The CDR3 DNA is TGTGCCAGCAGCATACAGGGGGTAGGAGATTCACCCCTCCACTTT. This encodes CASSIQGVGDSPLHF. J is TRBJ1-6 and V is TRBV9, with 8 bases identical to TRBD1. The germline V gene encodes CDR1 SGDLS and CDR2 YYNGEE. With V trimmed by 4 bases and J by 8 bases, 8 bases remained unmatched. This CDR3 comprises 15 residues. Full variable domain (remainder filled in from reference TRBV9 and TRBJ1-6): DSGVTQTPKHLITATGQRVTLRCSPRSGDLSVYWYQQSLDQGLQFLIQYYNGEERAKGNILERFSAQQFPDLHSELNLSSLELGDSALYFCASSIQGVGDSPLHFGNGTRLTVT.